This T cell receptor (beta chain) was captured in a study of radiation and T cells in renal cell carcinoma. General study points: Top tumor clonotypes rose in blood 2 weeks post-radiation, then contracted. Pretreatment tumor biopsies were lacking, so baseline clonotypes are unknown.

Time point in this sample: blood 4 weeks post-SBRT, at nephrectomy. Indicated treatment: 15 Gy SBRT to primary tumor, nephrectomy 4 weeks later. Nephrectomy followed 15 Gy stereotactic body radiation by 4 weeks. The patient's renal cell carcinoma had clear cell pathology. The repertoire was sequenced with immunoSEQ multiplex PCR; TCRdb's copy has only in-frame clones and lacks some. The sample includes over 60,000 clones, approximately 87% of them seen just once. V shed 0 bases and J 3 bases; nucleotides not matched to a gene: 8. The V gene's germline CDR1 is SGHRS and CDR2 YFSETQ. The CDR3 has 18 residues. On this clone itself: What it binds is unknown.

The chain uses TRBV5-1 and TRBJ2-2; 10 bases are a match to TRBD1. The sequence derives from a woman aged 60-75 years with renal cell carcinoma. This material consisted of blood, taken from a patient whose treatment included radiotherapy and nephrectomy. CDR3 loop: CASSLATGTGADTGELFF. In DNA form, the CDR3 reads TGCGCCAGCAGCTTGGCCACCGGGACAGGGGCTGACACCGGGGAGCTGTTTTTT. Based on the CDR3 plus reference TRBV5-1 and TRBJ2-2, the full variable domain is KAGVTQTPRYLIKTRGQQVTLSCSPISGHRSVSWYQQTPGQGLQFLFEYFSETQRNKGNFPGRFSGRQFSNSRSEMNVSTLELGDSALYLCASSLATGTGADTGELFFGEGSRLTVL.